These 6 T cell receptor beta chains were sequenced from one sample in a study of shared clonotypes between healthy human individuals. Sequencing used immunoSEQ multiplex PCR; TCRdb keeps in-frame clones, though not all of them. This table has 450,000 to 700,000 clones, 95% appearing once. CD8 cells regarded as naive lacked CD45RO, were positively chosen for CCR7, and omitted terminally differentiated effector memory CD45RA+ cells. Sequenced sample: naive CD8+ T cells sorted from blood. Receptor source: a woman aged 30 to 39 in good health.

This clone was seen once. This chain links TRBV5-1 with TRBJ2-7, with 12 bases lining up with TRBD2. Trimming cost V 0 bases and J 1 base; bases outside gene matches: 8. Germline V gene sequence: CDR1 SGHRS, CDR2 YFSETQ. This CDR3 comprises 18 residues. The CDR3 loop reads CASSLVPKLAGGSYEQYF. CDR3 nucleotide sequence: TGCGCCAGCAGCTTGGTCCCGAAACTAGCGGGAGGATCCTACGAGCAGTACTTC. The whole variable domain, filled in from reference TRBV5-1 and TRBJ2-7, reads KAGVTQTPRYLIKTRGQQVTLSCSPISGHRSVSWYQQTPGQGLQFLFEYFSETQRNKGNFPGRFSGRQFSNSRSEMNVSTLELGDSALYLCASSLVPKLAGGSYEQYFGPGTRLTVT.

The J gene is TRBJ2-2, the V gene TRBV27, with D possibly being TRBD1 or TRBD2 (6 bases each). The CDR3 is 15 amino acids. Germline V lookup: CDR1 MNHEY, CDR2 SMNVEV (reference sequence). The V end lost 3 bases, the J end lost 7 bases, and 15 bases lay between the germline ends. CDR3 sequence (DNA): TGTGCCAGCAGTTTTGGGGGGCAGGGGAGCGGGGAGCTGTTTTTT. It specifies CASSFGGQGSGELFF.

The rearrangement links TRBV5-4 to TRBJ2-1; 7 bases are a match to TRBD2. After removal of 1 base from V and 8 bases from J, the junction contained 3 bases not matched to a gene. CDR1 and CDR2 from the germline V gene are SGHNT and YYREEE (reference sequence). This CDR3 has 13 amino acids. The CDR3 reads CASSLMGGHEQFF. Here the CDR3 DNA reads TGTGCCAGCAGCTTGATGGGAGGGCATGAGCAGTTCTTC.

This chain connects TRBV14 to TRBJ2-7; D is undetermined. Trimming cost V 1 base and J 3 bases, with 13 bases left between them. The CDR3 extends over 15 amino acids. Germline values: CDR1 SGHDN, CDR2 FVKESK. CDR3 loop: CASSQGSRIVYEQYF. CDR3 sequence (DNA): TGTGCCAGCAGCCAAGGAAGTAGGATCGTCTACGAGCAGTACTTC.

J is TRBJ1-3 and V is TRBV5-1; 8 bases line up with TRBD1. The germline CDR1 and CDR2 sequences are SGHRS and YFSETQ. Unmatched junction bases numbered 4, after V lost 4 bases and J lost 7 bases. The CDR3 is 13 amino acids. CDR3 protein: CASSQGQENTIYF. The CDR3, as DNA: TGCGCCAGCAGCCAGGGACAGGAGAACACCATATATTTT.

To note about this clone: The sample holds other DNA sequences that translate to the same CDR3. The rearrangement links TRBV28 to TRBJ2-7, with no clear D. The V end lost 1 base, the J end lost 4 bases, and 5 bases lay between the germline ends. The CDR3 is made up of 12 amino acids. CDR1 MDHEN and CDR2 SYDVKM come from the germline V gene. The CDR3 spells CASSLLSYEQYF. Written as DNA, the CDR3 is TGTGCCAGCAGTTTATTGTCTTACGAGCAGTACTTC.